The present T cell receptor (beta chain) was sequenced within a study of blood T cell repertoires in COVID-19. Assay: immunoSEQ multiplex PCR; the TCRdb copy retains only in-frame clones and omits some. The profile shows about 130,000 clones, 74% of them singletons. The CDR3 is made up of 18 amino acids. The clonotype originates from a man aged 60-69 years with acute or convalescent COVID-19. The sample consisted of peripheral blood. J is TRBJ2-4 and V is TRBV21-1; the listed D gene, TRBD2, was not tested against the DNA. TRBV21-1 counts as a pseudogene. CDR3 region: CASSRLAGGPDGGNIQYF. DNA for the CDR3: TGTGCCAGCAGTAGACTAGCGGGAGGGCCCGATGGTGGAAACATTCAGTACTTC.